These 31 T cell receptor beta chains came from one sample sequenced in a study of T-cell reconstitution after alpha-beta-depleted transplantation in children. The library targeted TCRbeta and was prepared with unique molecular identifiers. TCRdb passed the PCR reads through MiXCR, listing each CDR3 protein once. The data hold a few hundred thousand distinct CDR3 sequences, with approximately 7% observed a single time. Sequencing was performed on PBMCs, taken before TCRalphabeta/CD19-depleted stem cell transplant. The source of these receptors is a boy aged 2-15 years with acute lymphoblastic leukemia, due to receive a stem cell transplant.

This clonotype was seen a few times. The germline gene is not matched at one end of the junction; a read error may be the cause. The rearrangement joins TRBV29-1 to TRBJ2-5, with TRBD1 matching over 11 bases. Germline lookup yields CDR1 SQVTM and CDR2 ANQGSEA. The CDR3 totals 14 residues. The chain's CDR3 is CSVEGTGGRETHYF. CDR3 nucleotide sequence: TGCAGCGTTGAGGGGACAGGGGGACGGGAGACCCACTACTTC.

This chain links TRBV15 with TRBJ2-6; a weak D match, TRBD1 (6 bases). V lost 3 bases and J lost 1, with 10 bases in between. Per the germline V gene, CDR1 is LNHNV and CDR2 is YYDKDF (reference sequence). CDR3 size: 16 residues. The CDR3, as DNA: TGTGCCACCAGCAGGGAAAGGGGGTCTGGGGCCAACGTCCTGACTTTC. It yields the protein CATSRERGSGANVLTF.

This clonotype was counted at least ten times. The rearrangement links TRBV20-1 to TRBJ2-7; weak D call: TRBD2 (6 bases). In germline, CDR1 is DFQATT, CDR2 SNEGSKA (reference sequence). Trimming cost V 1 base and J 0 bases, with 10 bases left between them. CDR3 length: 14 residues. The chain's CDR3 is CSARGGGISYEQYF. DNA for the CDR3: TGCAGTGCTAGAGGGGGCGGGATCTCCTACGAGCAGTACTTC.

This clonotype was found many times. Here the CDR3 DNA reads TGCAGCGTTGAAGATGTTTTTGGACAGGGTAACACAGATACGCAGTATTTT. This codes for CSVEDVFGQGNTDTQYF. This chain joins TRBV29-1 and TRBJ2-3; TRBD1 aligns across 8 bases. The V gene's germline CDR1 is SQVTM and CDR2 ANQGSEA. The CDR3 runs 17 residues. Trimming at V came to 0 bases and at J to 2 bases, leaving 10 bases not matched to a gene.

This clonotype showed up just a few times. The chain is built from TRBV5-5 and TRBJ2-2; D gene unclear. V was shortened by 4 bases and J by 0 bases, with 7 bases between the two germline ends. In germline, CDR1 is SGHKS, CDR2 YYEKEE (reference sequence). This CDR3 has 14 amino acids. The CDR3 loop reads CASSVTPNTGELFF. CDR3 DNA: TGTGCCAGCAGCGTCACTCCGAACACCGGGGAGCTGTTTTTT.

In its sample, this clonotype was seen a few times. Written as DNA, the CDR3 is TGTGCTAGGTGGGGGTGGCATCAGCCCCAGCATTTT. Protein: CARWGWHQPQHF. V and J are TRBV12-5 and TRBJ1-5, with D possibly matching TRBD1 (5 bases). This CDR3 comprises 12 residues. V was pared by 9 bases and J by 5 bases, with 11 bases between. The germline V gene has CDR1 LGHNT and CDR2 FRNRAP.

The sample holds a few counts of this clonotype. V and J are TRBV25-1 and TRBJ2-1; D is unclear. V was shortened by 3 bases and J by 0 bases, with 9 bases between the two germline ends. CDR1 and CDR2 from the germline V gene are MGHDK and SYGVNS. The CDR3 length is 15 residues. The CDR3 is CASSDLLSSYNEQFF. DNA of the CDR3: TGTGCCAGCAGTGATTTATTAAGCTCCTACAATGAGCAGTTCTTC. Using reference TRBV25-1 and TRBJ2-1 for the parts outside the CDR3, the full variable domain is EADIYQTPRYLVIGTGKKITLECSQTMGHDKMYWYQQDPGMELHLIHYSYGVNSTEKGDLSSESTVSRIRTEHFPLTLESARPSHTSQYLCASSDLLSSYNEQFFGPGTRLTVL.

This clonotype was counted at least ten times. This chain joins TRBV11-1 and TRBJ1-1; D gene uncertain. In germline, CDR1 is SGHAT, CDR2 FQDESV (reference sequence). This CDR3 has 16 residues. V was clipped by 4 bases and J by 5 bases, with 20 bases between them. CDR3 sequence reads: CASSSSQLGRRTEAFF. The CDR3 DNA follows: TGTGCCAGCAGCTCATCTCAACTGGGGAGGCGAACTGAAGCTTTCTTT. The complete variable domain, with remaining parts taken from reference TRBV11-1 and TRBJ1-1, reads EAEVAQSPRYKITEKSQAVAFWCDPISGHATLYWYRQILGQGPELLVQFQDESVVDDSQLPKDRFSAERLKGVDSTLKIQPAELGDSAMYLCASSSSQLGRRTEAFFGQGTRLTVV.

This clonotype turned up a few times. The chain couples TRBV6-2 or TRBV6-3 to TRBJ1-5; D not resolved. The CDR3 is 13 residues long. The V gene lost 2 bases and the J gene lost 3 bases, with 5 bases spanning the gap. From germline, CDR1 is MNHEY and CDR2 SVGEGT. The CDR3 bases are TGTGCCAGCAGTTACCGCCTCAATCAGCCCCAGCATTTT. Its translation: CASSYRLNQPQHF.

This clonotype appeared a few times. This chain links TRBV28 with TRBJ1-6; D gene unclear. Germline V gives CDR1 MDHEN, CDR2 SYDVKM. This CDR3 region has 17 residues. The V end lost 7 bases, the J end lost 5 bases, and 21 bases lay between the germline ends. Written as DNA, the CDR3 is TGTGCCAGCAATCGGGCTCCCGGGCAGATTAATAATTCACCCCTCCACTTT. It encodes CASNRAPGQINNSPLHF. Complete variable domain (other parts from reference TRBV28 and TRBJ1-6): DVKVTQSSRYLVKRTGEKVFLECVQDMDHENMFWYRQDPGLGLRLIYFSYDVKMKEKGDIPEGYSVSREKKERFSLILESASTNQTSMYLCASNRAPGQINNSPLHFGNGTRLTVT.

The chain recombines TRBV9 with TRBJ1-4; 11 positions match TRBD1. The J segment lost 5 bases and the V segment lost 3 bases, leaving 3 bases of the junction unmatched. The CDR3 length is 15 residues. Germline values: CDR1 SGDLS, CDR2 YYNGEE. Here the CDR3 reads CASSAGQGGNEKLFF. Here the CDR3 DNA reads TGTGCCAGCAGCGCGGGACAGGGGGGAAATGAAAAACTGTTTTTT. The complete variable domain, with remaining parts taken from reference TRBV9 and TRBJ1-4, reads DSGVTQTPKHLITATGQRVTLRCSPRSGDLSVYWYQQSLDQGLQFLIQYYNGEERAKGNILERFSAQQFPDLHSELNLSSLELGDSALYFCASSAGQGGNEKLFFGSGTQLSVL.

This clonotype was observed at least ten times. The genes are TRBV27 and TRBJ2-7; D unresolved. Trimming took off 4 bases at V and 0 bases at J, with 7 bases between the two ends. Germline V CDR1 and CDR2: MNHEY, SMNVEV (reference sequence). The CDR3 covers 13 residues. Written as DNA, the CDR3 is TGTGCCAGCAGTTACGGGTTCTCCTACGAGCAGTACTTC. Protein: CASSYGFSYEQYF.

This clonotype occurred many times. This chain links TRBV12-3 or TRBV12-4 with TRBJ2-7, with TRBD1 matching over 8 bases. This CDR3 has 18 residues. The trim removed 3 bases at V and 5 bases at J, leaving 18 bases unmatched. CDR3 in amino acids: CASSFTEGFRQGKHEQYF. CDR3 nucleotide sequence: TGTGCCAGCAGTTTTACCGAAGGGTTTAGACAGGGGAAGCACGAGCAGTACTTC.

This clonotype was detected only a few times. J is TRBJ2-5 and V is TRBV5-5, with D maybe TRBD2 (6 bases). CDR1 and CDR2 (germline): SGHKS, YYEKEE (reference sequence). The V end lost 6 bases, the J end lost 1 base, and 13 bases lay between the germline ends. The CDR3 has 14 amino acids. The CDR3 loop reads CASTYLGGQETQYF. CDR3 bases: TGTGCCAGCACTTACTTGGGGGGCCAAGAGACCCAGTACTTC.

The CDR3 reads CASSTGTGVQETQYF. Here the CDR3 DNA reads TGTGCCAGCAGTACCGGGACGGGAGTCCAAGAGACCCAGTACTTC. This chain connects TRBV12-3 or TRBV12-4 to TRBJ2-5; perhaps TRBD2 as D (6 bases). The CDR3 has 15 amino acids. Trimming removed 5 bases from V and 1 base from J, with 14 bases in between.

In the case of this clonotype: One end of the junction fails to match germline, which may point to a read error. The chain has TRBV6-6 and TRBJ2-5; D is undetermined. The CDR3 sequence is 13 residues long. CDR1 MNHNY and CDR2 SVGAGI come from the germline V gene (reference sequence). The CDR3 sequence: CASGYDWSETQYF. The DNA of the CDR3 is TGTGCCAGCGGTTACGACTGGTCCGAGACCCAGTACTTC.

The chain carries TRBV11-2 and TRBJ2-2; D remains unclear. V was cut by 2 bases and J by 4 bases, with 11 bases left in between. CDR1 is SGHAT and CDR2 is FQNNGV in the germline V gene. The CDR3 sequence is 15 residues long. Here the CDR3 reads CASSLYGVATGELFF. CDR3 DNA sequence: TGTGCCAGCAGCTTATACGGTGTAGCCACCGGGGAGCTGTTTTTT.

The chain employs TRBV20-1 and TRBJ2-5; TRBD1 matches 11 bases. Germline values: CDR1 DFQATT, CDR2 SNEGSKA (reference sequence). The V gene end was trimmed by 5 bases and the J gene end by 6 bases; junction bases not matched to a gene: 11. The CDR3 consists of 15 residues. The CDR3 here is CSARHGQGARKTQYF. The CDR3, as DNA: TGCAGTGCTCGCCACGGACAGGGGGCTAGAAAGACCCAGTACTTC.

This CDR3 is CASSEYEENTEAFF. The CDR3 nucleotides are TGTGCCAGCAGTGAATACGAGGAGAACACTGAAGCTTTCTTT. This chain connects TRBV25-1 to TRBJ1-1; D call uncertain. V was pared by 0 bases and J by 1 base, with 6 bases between. The germline V gene encodes CDR1 MGHDK and CDR2 SYGVNS. There are 14 residues in the CDR3.

This chain connects TRBV6-2 or TRBV6-3 to TRBJ2-1, with D possibly being TRBD1 (6 bases). The CDR3 is made up of 12 amino acids. Deletions cut 6 bases from V and 9 bases from J, with 12 bases between. Germline V gene sequence: CDR1 MNHEY, CDR2 SVGEGT. CDR3: CASSYRVGEQFF. CDR3 in DNA: TGTGCCAGCAGCTACAGGGTCGGTGAGCAGTTCTTC.

In this sample, this clonotype turned up a few times. This chain links TRBV19 with TRBJ1-1; 10 bases align to TRBD1. The CDR3 runs 16 residues. Germline values: CDR1 LNHDA, CDR2 SQIVND (reference sequence). With 7 bases clipped from V and 3 bases from J, the junction kept 11 bases outside the gene matches. The CDR3 is CASTLTWGTGDTEAFF. CDR3 DNA sequence: TGTGCCAGTACCCTCACGTGGGGGACAGGGGACACTGAAGCTTTCTTT.

The chain uses TRBV20-1 and TRBJ1-5; D might be TRBD1 (6 bases). The CDR3 contains 13 residues. The germline CDR1 and CDR2 sequences are DFQATT and SNEGSKA (reference sequence). V shed 6 bases and J shed 4 bases, with 13 bases lying between them. CDR3 region: CSAAGAQNQPQHF. The CDR3 DNA follows: TGCAGTGCGGCAGGGGCCCAAAATCAGCCCCAGCATTTT.

This clonotype was detected ten times or more. The V and J genes are TRBV28 and TRBJ1-2; 8 bases align to TRBD1. This CDR3 is 15 amino acids long. V gave up 6 bases and J gave up 8 bases; unmatched junction bases: 14. The V gene's germline CDR1 is MDHEN and CDR2 SYDVKM. This CDR3 reads CASSPQGAKVGGYTF. CDR3 sequence (DNA): TGTGCCAGCAGCCCCCAGGGGGCTAAGGTTGGGGGCTACACCTTC.

This clonotype was recorded at least ten times. V usage is TRBV20-1 and J usage is TRBJ2-1; TRBD2 agrees at 9 bases. Trimming at V came to 7 bases and at J to 7 bases, leaving 8 bases not matched to a gene. CDR1 is DFQATT, CDR2 SNEGSKA, per germline (reference sequence). The CDR3 covers 13 residues. CDR3 coding DNA: TGCAGTGTGCTAGCGGGGACGACGAATGAGCAGTTCTTC. This sequence encodes CSVLAGTTNEQFF.

Ten or more counts support this clonotype. The chain joins TRBV20-1 to TRBJ2-5, with unresolved D. CDR1 is DFQATT and CDR2 is SNEGSKA in the germline V gene (reference sequence). Trimming stripped 3 bases from V and 2 bases from J, with 16 bases between. The CDR3 extends over 15 amino acids. This chain's CDR3 is CSASRRAATQETQYF. The CDR3 DNA is TGCAGTGCTAGTCGTAGGGCCGCAACGCAAGAGACCCAGTACTTC.

This clonotype was detected only a few times. The V call is TRBV19, the J call TRBJ2-2; no clear D gene. The CDR3 runs 16 residues. The germline V gene encodes CDR1 LNHDA and CDR2 SQIVND (reference sequence). V lost 10 bases, J lost 0 bases, and 18 bases lay in between. The CDR3 DNA reads as TGTGCCACCCAGAACCGACACATATCGAACACCGGGGAGCTGTTTTTT. Its translation is CATQNRHISNTGELFF. Combining the CDR3 with reference TRBV19 and TRBJ2-2 gives the whole variable domain DGGITQSPKYLFRKEGQNVTLSCEQNLNHDAMYWYRQDPGQGLRLIYYSQIVNDFQKGDIAEGYSVSREKKESFPLTVTSAQKNPTAFYLCATQNRHISNTGELFFGEGSRLTVL.

The table lists this clonotype with many counts. This chain uses TRBV15 with TRBJ2-1, with 13 bases aligning to TRBD2. This CDR3 is built from 15 residues. From germline, CDR1 is LNHNV and CDR2 YYDKDF (reference sequence). Germline trimming cut 3 bases from V and 6 bases from J; bases unmatched to any gene: 2. The CDR3 loop is CATSSWTSGSNEQFF. CDR3 in DNA: TGTGCCACCAGCAGCTGGACTAGCGGGAGCAATGAGCAGTTCTTC.

This clonotype was detected a few times. V is TRBV14 and J is TRBJ2-1; D gene uncertain. The CDR3 is 15 amino acids. Germline V CDR1 and CDR2: SGHDN, FVKESK. The ends were cut back, 0 bases at V and 4 bases at J, with 10 bases in the middle. CDR3 residues: CASSQDRSPYNEQFF. For the CDR3, the DNA is TGTGCCAGCAGCCAAGATCGCTCCCCTTACAATGAGCAGTTCTTC.

This clonotype was picked up a small number of times. The chain links TRBV4-2 to TRBJ2-1; TRBD2 matches 7 bases. Germline V gene sequence: CDR1 LGHNA, CDR2 YNFKEQ. The J segment lost 3 bases and the V segment lost 0 bases, leaving 8 bases of the junction unmatched. The CDR3 consists of 17 residues. The DNA of the CDR3 is TGTGCCAGCAGCCAAGATGGAGCGGGGAGAGTCTACAATGAGCAGTTCTTC. This sequence encodes CASSQDGAGRVYNEQFF.

This clonotype was seen many times. CDR3 residues: CASKRQGANEAFF. The CDR3 bases are TGTGCCAGCAAACGACAGGGGGCGAATGAAGCTTTCTTT. The V gene is TRBV27, the J gene TRBJ1-1; 10 nucleotides line up with TRBD1. CDR1 and CDR2 from the germline V gene are MNHEY and SMNVEV (reference sequence). V was clipped by 7 bases and J by 7 bases; unmatched bases: 6. This CDR3 region has 13 residues.

In its sample, this clonotype was seen a few times. DNA for the CDR3: TGCAGTGCTAGGGGCCCGCTAGCGGGAGATCCGTGGGAGCAGTTCTTC. Amino acid sequence: CSARGPLAGDPWEQFF. The chain joins TRBV20-1 to TRBJ2-1, with 10 bases that match TRBD2. CDR1 is DFQATT and CDR2 is SNEGSKA in the germline V gene (reference sequence). CDR3 length: 16 amino acids. V gave up 3 bases and J gave up 10 bases; unmatched junction bases: 15.